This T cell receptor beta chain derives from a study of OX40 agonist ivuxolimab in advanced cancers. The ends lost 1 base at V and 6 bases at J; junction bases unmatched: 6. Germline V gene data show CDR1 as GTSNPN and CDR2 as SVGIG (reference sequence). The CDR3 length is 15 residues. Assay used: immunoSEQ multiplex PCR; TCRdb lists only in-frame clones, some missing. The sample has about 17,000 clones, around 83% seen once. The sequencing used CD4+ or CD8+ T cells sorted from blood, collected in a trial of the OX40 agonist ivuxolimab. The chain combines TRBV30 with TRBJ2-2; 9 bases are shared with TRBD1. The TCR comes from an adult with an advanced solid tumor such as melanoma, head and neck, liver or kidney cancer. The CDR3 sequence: CAWSGQGGIAGELFF. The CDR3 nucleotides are TGTGCCTGGAGTGGACAGGGGGGTATAGCCGGGGAGCTGTTTTTT.